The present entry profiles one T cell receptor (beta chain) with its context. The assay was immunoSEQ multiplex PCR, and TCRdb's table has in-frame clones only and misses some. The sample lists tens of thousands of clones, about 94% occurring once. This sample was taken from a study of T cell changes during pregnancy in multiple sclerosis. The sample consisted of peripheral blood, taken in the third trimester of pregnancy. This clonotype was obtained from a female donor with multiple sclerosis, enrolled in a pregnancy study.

This chain's CDR3 is CAWSVPGGIQETQYF. CDR3 nucleotide sequence: TGTGCCTGGAGTGTACCGGGGGGCATCCAAGAGACCCAGTACTTC. The chain has TRBV30 and TRBJ2-5, with D perhaps TRBD2 (7 bases). V was pared by 0 bases and J by 1 base, with 12 bases between. The germline gives CDR1 GTSNPN, CDR2 SVGIG (reference sequence). This CDR3 spans 15 amino acids. Using reference TRBV30 and TRBJ2-5 for the parts outside the CDR3, the full variable domain is SQTIHQWPATLVQPVGSPLSLECTVEGTSNPNLYWYRQAAGRGLQLLFYSVGIGQISSEVPQNLSASRPQDRQFILSSKKLLLSDSGFYLCAWSVPGGIQETQYFGPGTRLLVL.